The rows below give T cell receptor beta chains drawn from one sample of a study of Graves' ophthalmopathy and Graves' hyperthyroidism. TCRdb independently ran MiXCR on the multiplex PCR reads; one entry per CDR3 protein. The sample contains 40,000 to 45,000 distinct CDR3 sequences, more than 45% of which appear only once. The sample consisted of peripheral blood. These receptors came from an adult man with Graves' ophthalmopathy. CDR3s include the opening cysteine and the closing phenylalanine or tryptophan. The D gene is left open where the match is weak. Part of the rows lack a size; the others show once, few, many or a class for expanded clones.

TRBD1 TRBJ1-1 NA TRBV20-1 CYGQGTEAFF TGCTACGGACAGGGCACTGAAGCTTTCTTT
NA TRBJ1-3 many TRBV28 CASTVGSGNTIYF TGTGCCAGCACCGTCGGGTCTGGAAACACCATATATTTT
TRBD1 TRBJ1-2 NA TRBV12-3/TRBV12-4 CASSRDRGKGGYTF TGTGCCAGCAGTCGGGACAGGGGGAAGGGAGGCTACACCTTC
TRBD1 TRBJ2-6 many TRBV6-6 CASSLTGTGGIRANVLTF TGTGCCAGCAGCTTGACCGGGACAGGGGGCATTAGGGCCAACGTCCTGACTTTC
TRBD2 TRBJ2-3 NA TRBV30 CAWRGLAGGGDTQYF TGTGCCTGGAGGGGACTAGCGGGGGGTGGAGATACGCAGTATTTT
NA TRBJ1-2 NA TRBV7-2 CASSFRTTGSGTF TGTGCCAGCAGCTTTAGGACGACGGGTAGCGGCACCTTC
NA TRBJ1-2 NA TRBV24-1 CATSVIYRGGYTF TGTGCCACCAGTGTTATATATCGGGGTGGCTACACCTTC
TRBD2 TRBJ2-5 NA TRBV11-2 CASSLVSGTIETQYF TGTGCCAGCAGCTTAGTAAGCGGGACCATCGAGACCCAGTACTTC
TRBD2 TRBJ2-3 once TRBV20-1 CSARVGGSDTDTQYF TGCAGTGCTAGAGTCGGGGGGTCGGACACAGATACGCAGTATTTT
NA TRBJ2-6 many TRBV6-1 CASSDGGGANVLTF TGTGCCAGCAGTGATGGGGGTGGGGCCAACGTCCTGACTTTC
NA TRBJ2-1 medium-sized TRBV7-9 CASSPWEFF TGTGCCAGCAGCCCCTGGGAGTTCTTC
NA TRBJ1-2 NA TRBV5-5 CASSSGTAYGYTF TGTGCCAGCAGCTCCGGGACGGCATATGGCTACACCTTC
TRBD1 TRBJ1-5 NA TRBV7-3 CASSGGQGYQPQHF TGTGCCAGCAGCGGGGGACAGGGATATCAGCCCCAGCATTTT
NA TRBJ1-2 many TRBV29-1 CSAGSGQRFSNYGYTF TGCAGCGCCGGTTCCGGACAGCGGTTTTCAAACTATGGCTACACCTTC
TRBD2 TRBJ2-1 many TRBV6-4 CASSGGLAGDNEQFF TGTGCCAGCAGTGGTGGTCTAGCGGGAGACAATGAGCAGTTCTTC
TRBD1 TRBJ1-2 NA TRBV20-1 CSAGGGQGENYGYTF TGCAGTGCAGGGGGGGGACAGGGCGAAAACTATGGCTACACCTTC
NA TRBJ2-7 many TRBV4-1 CASSPQGDNYEQYF TGCGCCAGCAGCCCACAGGGAGATAACTACGAGCAGTACTTC
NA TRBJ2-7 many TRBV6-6 CASSYPDNEAYEQYF TGTGCCAGCAGTTACCCGGACAATGAGGCCTACGAGCAGTACTTC
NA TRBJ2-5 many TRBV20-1 CSARGTLQETQYF TGCAGTGCAAGGGGGACATTACAAGAGACCCAGTACTTC
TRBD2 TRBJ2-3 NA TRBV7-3 CASSLSVGLAGATDTQYF TGTGCCAGCAGCTTATCCGTGGGGCTAGCGGGAGCAACAGATACGCAGTATTTT
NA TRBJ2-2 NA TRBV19 CASSILGTGELFF TGCGCCAGTAGTATACTAGGCACCGGGGAGCTGTTTTTT
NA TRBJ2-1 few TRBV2 CASSPRDTYNEQFF TGTGCCAGCAGTCCCCGGGACACATACAATGAGCAGTTCTTC
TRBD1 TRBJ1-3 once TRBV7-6 CASSLGSGTGVSTIYF TGTGCGAGTAGCTTGGGTTCCGGGACAGGAGTGAGCACCATATATTTT
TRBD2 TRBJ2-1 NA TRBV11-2 CASSLGLAGSNEQFF TGTGCCAGCAGCTTGGGACTAGCGGGAAGTAATGAGCAGTTCTTC
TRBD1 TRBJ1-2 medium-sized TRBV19 CASRAGQGDGYTF TGTGCCAGTAGAGCGGGACAGGGGGATGGCTACACCTTC
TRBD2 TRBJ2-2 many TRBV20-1 CSAEIKLAGRGTGELFF TGCAGTGCTGAGATCAAACTAGCGGGGAGGGGGACCGGGGAGCTGTTTTTT
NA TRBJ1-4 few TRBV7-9 CASSLGVRNEKLFF TGTGCCAGCAGCTTGGGGGTACGGAATGAAAAACTGTTTTTT
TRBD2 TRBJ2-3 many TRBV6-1 CASASGRAHTDTQYF TGTGCCAGCGCGAGCGGGAGGGCCCACACAGATACGCAGTATTTT
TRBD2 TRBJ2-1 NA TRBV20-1 CSATSGRDEQFF TGCAGTGCAACTAGCGGGAGGGATGAGCAGTTCTTC
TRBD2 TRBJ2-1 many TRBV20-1 CSAKTGTSGHYNEQFF TGCAGTGCTAAAACTGGGACTAGCGGACACTACAATGAGCAGTTCTTC
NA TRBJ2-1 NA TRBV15 CATSRTQERDNPEQFF TGTGCCACCAGCAGGACCCAGGAACGGGACAACCCTGAGCAGTTCTTC
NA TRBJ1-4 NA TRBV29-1 CSVELGTHLNEKLFF TGCAGCGTTGAACTGGGGACACACCTAAATGAAAAACTGTTTTTT
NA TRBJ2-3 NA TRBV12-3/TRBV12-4 CASSLSLTNTDTQYF TGTGCCAGCAGTTTGAGTCTAACCAACACAGACACGCAGTATTTT
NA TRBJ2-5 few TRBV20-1 CSASVGFGDQYF TGCAGTGCCAGCGTGGGGTTCGGGGACCAGTACTTC
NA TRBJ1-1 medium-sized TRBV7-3 CASSLTGSTEAFF TGTGCCAGCAGCCTCACCGGAAGTACTGAAGCTTTCTTT
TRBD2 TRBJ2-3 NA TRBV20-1 CSARDRLAGMMSDAQYF TGCAGTGCTAGAGATCGCCTAGCGGGCATGATGTCAGATGCGCAGTATTTT
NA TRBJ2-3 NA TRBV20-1 CSARPGLGDTQYF TGCAGTGCTAGACCGGGGTTAGGGGATACGCAGTATTTT
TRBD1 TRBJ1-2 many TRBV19 CASSIAGTGNYGYTF TGTGCCAGTAGTATTGCCGGGACAGGGAACTATGGCTACACCTTC
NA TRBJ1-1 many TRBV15 CATSRDVTPGTEAFF TGTGCCACCAGCAGAGATGTCACCCCCGGGACAGAAGCTTTCTTT
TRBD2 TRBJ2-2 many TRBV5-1 CASSRVAGASATGELFF TGCGCCAGCAGCAGGGTAGCGGGGGCCTCGGCGACCGGGGAGCTGTTTTTT